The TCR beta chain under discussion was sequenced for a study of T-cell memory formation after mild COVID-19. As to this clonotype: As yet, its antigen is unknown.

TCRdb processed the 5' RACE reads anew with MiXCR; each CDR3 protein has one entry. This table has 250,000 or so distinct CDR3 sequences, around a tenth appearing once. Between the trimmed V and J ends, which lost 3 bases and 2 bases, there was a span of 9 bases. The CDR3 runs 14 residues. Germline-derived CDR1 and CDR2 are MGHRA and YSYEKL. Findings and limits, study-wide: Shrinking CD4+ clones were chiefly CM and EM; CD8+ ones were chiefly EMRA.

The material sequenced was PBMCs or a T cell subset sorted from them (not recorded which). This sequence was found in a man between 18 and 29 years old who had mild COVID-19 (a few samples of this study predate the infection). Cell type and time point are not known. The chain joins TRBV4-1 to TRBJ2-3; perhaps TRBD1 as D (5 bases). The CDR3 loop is CASSHPRDTDTQYF. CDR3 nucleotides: TGCGCCAGCAGCCACCCCAGGGACACAGATACGCAGTATTTT.